This T cell receptor beta chain was obtained from a study of metastatic and nonmetastatic thyroid tumors. Study summary: Blood and tumor or nodule tissue repertoires from malignant and benign thyroid patients were compared. Study observations and caveats: Significantly higher TCR beta diversity was reportedly seen in malignant thyroid tumors than benign nodules, in blood and tumor.

The entire patient cohort was treatment-naive prior to thyroid surgery. V was trimmed by 1 base and J by 10 bases, leaving 11 bases between them. This CDR3 region has 14 residues. The V gene's germline CDR1 is KGHSH and CDR2 LQKENI. Per the authors' pipeline: In papillary thyroid cancer, a distant-metastasis classifier was built using CDR3 differences across clinicopathological groups. Through MiXCR, TCRdb re-clonotyped the PCR reads. The V and J calls and clone size come from TCRdb's table, not from the authors' own analysis. Of around 46,000 clones in the sample, approximately 20% were seen once. As to this clone: The antigen is unknown.

The sequenced sample consisted of blood. The sequence derives from a male donor with papillary thyroid cancer or a benign thyroid nodule (not recorded which). Some clones in this sample may be carry-over from other donors' samples. V usage is TRBV18 and J usage is TRBJ1-6; the D gene is possibly TRBD1 (5 bases). The CDR3 sequence is CASSPQGTGSPLHF. Written as DNA, the CDR3 is TGTGCCAGCTCACCACAGGGGACTGGGTCACCCCTCCACTTT.